The 6 T cell receptor beta chains below all came from one sample that was sequenced in a study of cytotoxic CD8 clonotypes in ibrutinib-treated CLL. Libraries were prepared by immunoSEQ multiplex PCR; TCRdb keeps only in-frame clonotypes and omits some of them. Here the sample spans 150,000 or so clones, 70% to 90% being singletons. The sequenced sample was PBMCs, obtained after 24 months of ibrutinib treatment. The origin of the receptors is a human donor with chronic lymphocytic leukemia.

Points on this clone: This sample also contains other DNA sequences that code for the same CDR3. The rearrangement links TRBV7-2 to TRBJ2-1; D is uncertain. CDR1 is SGHTA and CDR2 is FQGNSA in the germline V gene. This CDR3 spans 13 amino acids. V was trimmed by 1 base and J by 2 bases, leaving 3 bases between them. CDR3 bases: TGTGCCAGCAGCTTAGGGACCTACAATGAGCAGTTCTTC. Protein product: CASSLGTYNEQFF. Full variable domain (outside the CDR3, taken from reference TRBV7-2 and TRBJ2-1): GAGVSQSPSNKVTEKGKDVELRCDPISGHTALYWYRQSLGQGLEFLIYFQGNSAPDKSGLPSDRFSAERTGGSVSTLTIQRTQQEDSAVYLCASSLGTYNEQFFGPGTRLTVL.

The sample holds one count of this clone. This sequence joins TRBV15 and TRBJ2-5; D is uncertain. The CDR3 spans 12 residues. V was trimmed by 5 bases and J by 5 bases, leaving 9 bases between them. Looked up from germline, CDR1 is LNHNV and CDR2 is YYDKDF (reference sequence). The CDR3 reads CATSHLRETQYF. The CDR3 bases are TGTGCCACCAGCCATCTTCGGGAGACCCAGTACTTC. The whole variable domain, remainder taken from reference TRBV15 and TRBJ2-5, is DAMVIQNPRYQVTQFGKPVTLSCSQTLNHNVMYWYQQKSSQAPKLLFHYYDKDFNNEADTPDNFQSRRPNTSFCFLDIRSPGLGDTAMYLCATSHLRETQYFGPGTRLLVL.

The V call is TRBV9, the J call TRBJ1-1; D not certain. Germline CDR1 reads SGDLS; CDR2 reads YYNGEE. Trimming left V 1 base short and J 1 base short, with 5 bases between. The CDR3 contains 13 residues. CDR3 DNA sequence: TGTGCCAGCAGCGTAACTTGGAACACTGAAGCTTTCTTT. Residues: CASSVTWNTEAFF.

The rearrangement links TRBV5-1 to TRBJ1-4, with 7 bases aligning to TRBD1. The CDR3 runs to 14 residues. Trimming took 3 bases from V and 3 from J; bases not matched to a gene: 2. The germline V gene encodes CDR1 SGHRS and CDR2 YFSETQ. The CDR3: CASSSRGANEKLFF. The CDR3 nucleotides are TGCGCCAGCAGCTCCAGGGGGGCTAATGAAAAACTGTTTTTT.

J is TRBJ2-1 and V is TRBV7-9, with 10 bases lining up with TRBD2. The CDR3 has 15 amino acids. CDR1 is SEHNR, CDR2 FQNEAQ, per germline (reference sequence). V dropped 3 bases and J dropped 8; count of bases not matched to a gene: 7. In DNA form, the CDR3 reads TGTGCCAGCAGCTTGCGGACTAGCGGACGGGATGAGCAGTTCTTC. Translating it yields CASSLRTSGRDEQFF.

As DNA, the CDR3 is TGTGCCAGCAGGGGAAATGACCGGGGGCAAGAGACCCAGTACTTC. Translating gives CASRGNDRGQETQYF. The chain uses TRBV28 and TRBJ2-5; a weak D match, TRBD2 (6 bases). V lost 6 bases and J 2 bases, leaving 16 bases between the germline ends. CDR3 length: 15 residues. In germline, CDR1 is MDHEN, CDR2 SYDVKM.